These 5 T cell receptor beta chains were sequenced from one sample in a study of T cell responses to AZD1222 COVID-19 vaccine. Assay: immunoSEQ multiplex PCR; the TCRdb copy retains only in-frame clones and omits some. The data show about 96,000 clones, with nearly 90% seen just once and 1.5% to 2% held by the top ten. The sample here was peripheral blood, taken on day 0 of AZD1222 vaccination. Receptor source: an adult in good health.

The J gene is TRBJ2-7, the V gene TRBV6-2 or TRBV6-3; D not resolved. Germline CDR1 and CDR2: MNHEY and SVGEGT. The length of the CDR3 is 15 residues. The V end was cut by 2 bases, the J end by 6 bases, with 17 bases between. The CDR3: CASSYNRPLTGEQYF. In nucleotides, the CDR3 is TGTGCCAGCAGTTACAATCGCCCTCTAACCGGCGAGCAGTACTTC.

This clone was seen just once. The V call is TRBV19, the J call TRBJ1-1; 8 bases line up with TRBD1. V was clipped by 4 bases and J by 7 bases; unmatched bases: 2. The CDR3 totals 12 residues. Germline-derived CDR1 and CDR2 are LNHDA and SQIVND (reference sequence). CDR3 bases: TGTGCCAGTAGTAAGGACAGGGTTGAAGCTTTCTTT. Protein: CASSKDRVEAFF.

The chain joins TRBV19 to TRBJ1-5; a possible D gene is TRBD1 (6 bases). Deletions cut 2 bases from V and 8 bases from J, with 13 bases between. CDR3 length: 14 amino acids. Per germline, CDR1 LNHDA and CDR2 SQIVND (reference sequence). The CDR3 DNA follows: TGTGCCAGTAGTATAAGACAGGTCGGTGAGCCCCAGCATTTT. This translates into CASSIRQVGEPQHF.

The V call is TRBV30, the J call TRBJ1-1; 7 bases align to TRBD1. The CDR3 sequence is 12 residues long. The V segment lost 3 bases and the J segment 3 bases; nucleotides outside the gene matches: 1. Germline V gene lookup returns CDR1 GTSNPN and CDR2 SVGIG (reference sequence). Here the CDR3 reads CAWSTGDTEAFF. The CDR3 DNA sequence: TGTGCCTGGAGCACAGGGGACACTGAAGCTTTCTTT.

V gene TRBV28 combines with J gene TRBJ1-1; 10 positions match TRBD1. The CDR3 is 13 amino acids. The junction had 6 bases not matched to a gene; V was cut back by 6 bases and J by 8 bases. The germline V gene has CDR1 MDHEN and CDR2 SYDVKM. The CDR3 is CASSLGTGVEAFF. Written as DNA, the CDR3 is TGTGCCAGCAGCCTAGGGACAGGGGTAGAAGCTTTCTTT.